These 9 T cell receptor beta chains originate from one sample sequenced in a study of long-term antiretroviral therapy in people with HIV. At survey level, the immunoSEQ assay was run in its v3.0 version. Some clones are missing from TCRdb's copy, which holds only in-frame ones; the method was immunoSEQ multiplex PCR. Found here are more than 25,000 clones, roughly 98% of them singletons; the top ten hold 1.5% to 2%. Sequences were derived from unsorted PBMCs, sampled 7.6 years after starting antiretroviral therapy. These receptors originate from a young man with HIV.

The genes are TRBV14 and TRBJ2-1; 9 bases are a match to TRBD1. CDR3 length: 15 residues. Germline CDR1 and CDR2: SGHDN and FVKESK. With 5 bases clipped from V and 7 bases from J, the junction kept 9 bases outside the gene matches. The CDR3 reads CASSSTGGAGNEQFF. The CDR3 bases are TGTGCCAGCAGCTCCACAGGGGGCGCTGGAAATGAGCAGTTCTTC.

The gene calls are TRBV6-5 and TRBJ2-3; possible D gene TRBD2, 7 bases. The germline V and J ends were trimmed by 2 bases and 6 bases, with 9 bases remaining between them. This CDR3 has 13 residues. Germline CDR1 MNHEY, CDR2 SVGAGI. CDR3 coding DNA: TGTGCCAGCAGTTACGGGGGGGCGGATACGCAGTATTTT. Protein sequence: CASSYGGADTQYF.

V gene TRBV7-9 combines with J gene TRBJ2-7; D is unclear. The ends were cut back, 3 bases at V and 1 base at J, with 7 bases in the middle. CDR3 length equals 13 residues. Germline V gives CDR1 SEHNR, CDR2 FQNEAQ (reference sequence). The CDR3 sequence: CASSFVVSYEQYF. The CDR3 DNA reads TGTGCCAGCAGCTTTGTAGTATCCTACGAGCAGTACTTC.

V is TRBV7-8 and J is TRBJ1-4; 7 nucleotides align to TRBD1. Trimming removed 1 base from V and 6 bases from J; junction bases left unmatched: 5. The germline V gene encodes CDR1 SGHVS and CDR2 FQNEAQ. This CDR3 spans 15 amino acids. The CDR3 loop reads CASSLGNRGDEKLFF. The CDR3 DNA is TGTGCCAGCAGCTTAGGGAACAGGGGCGATGAAAAACTGTTTTTT.

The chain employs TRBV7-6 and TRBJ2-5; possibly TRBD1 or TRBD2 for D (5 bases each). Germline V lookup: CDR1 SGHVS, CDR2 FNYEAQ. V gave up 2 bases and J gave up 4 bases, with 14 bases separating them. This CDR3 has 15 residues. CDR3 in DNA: TGTGCCAGCAGCTTAAATCTAGGTGGGGGAGAGACCCAGTACTTC. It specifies CASSLNLGGGETQYF.

The CDR3 DNA reads TGTGCCAGTAGCCCAGCACGAGGTTCAGGGCCCTACGAGCAGTACTTC. This sequence encodes CASSPARGSGPYEQYF. The chain joins TRBV19 to TRBJ2-7; D may be TRBD1 (5 bases). Trimming left V 6 bases short and J 2 bases short, with 20 bases between. CDR1 LNHDA and CDR2 SQIVND come from the germline V gene (reference sequence). CDR3 length: 16 residues. Supplemented by reference TRBV19 and TRBJ2-7, the full variable domain reads DGGITQSPKYLFRKEGQNVTLSCEQNLNHDAMYWYRQDPGQGLRLIYYSQIVNDFQKGDIAEGYSVSREKKESFPLTVTSAQKNPTAFYLCASSPARGSGPYEQYFGPGTRLTVT.

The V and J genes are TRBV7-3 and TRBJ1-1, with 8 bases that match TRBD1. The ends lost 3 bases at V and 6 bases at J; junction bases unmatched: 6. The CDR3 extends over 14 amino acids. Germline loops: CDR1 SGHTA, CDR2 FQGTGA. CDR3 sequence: CASSFDAGGSEAFF. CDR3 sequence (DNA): TGTGCCAGCAGCTTCGATGCAGGGGGCTCTGAAGCTTTCTTT. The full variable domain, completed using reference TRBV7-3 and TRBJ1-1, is GAGVSQTPSNKVTEKGKYVELRCDPISGHTALYWYRQSLGQGPEFLIYFQGTGAADDSGLPNDRFFAVRPEGSVSTLKIQRTERGDSAVYLCASSFDAGGSEAFFGQGTRLTVV.

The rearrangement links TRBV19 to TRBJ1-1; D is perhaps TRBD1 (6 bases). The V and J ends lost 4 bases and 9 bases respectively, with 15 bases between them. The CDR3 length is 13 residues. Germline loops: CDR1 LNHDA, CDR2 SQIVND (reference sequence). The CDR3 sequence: CASSTGGGVQAFF. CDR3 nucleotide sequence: TGTGCCAGTAGTACGGGGGGCGGCGTACAAGCTTTCTTT.

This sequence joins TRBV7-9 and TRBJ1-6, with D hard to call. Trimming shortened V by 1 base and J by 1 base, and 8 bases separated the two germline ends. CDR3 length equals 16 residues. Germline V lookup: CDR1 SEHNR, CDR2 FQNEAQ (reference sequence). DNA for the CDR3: TGTGCCAGCAGCTTAGGTTCCGCTTCCTATAATTCACCCCTCCACTTT. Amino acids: CASSLGSASYNSPLHF.